Reported below is one TCR beta chain. Antigen unknown. This CDR3 contains 17 residues. CDR1 and CDR2 (germline): SNHLY, FYNNEI. The ends lost 8 bases at V and 2 bases at J; junction bases unmatched: 11. One entry per CDR3 protein results from TCRdb running MiXCR on the reads. The data hold some 940,000 distinct CDR3 sequences, with approximately 31% observed a single time. This sample was taken from a study of T cell repertoires in cytomegalovirus infection. Study-level background: Well-studied HLA-B-restricted epitopes and recently identified HLA-C-restricted epitopes of CMV were both used in the study. A matching HLA type, together with CMV infection, was signaled by public TCR beta signatures. Study-wide points: Of the TCR beta families, the public ones yielded a cumulative frequency that identified carriers of CMV plus the relevant HLA.

The V gene is TRBV2, the J gene TRBJ2-2, with 10 bases aligning to TRBD1. This TCR came from a human donor in good health (CMV status not recorded). Some clones in this sample may be carry-over from other donors' samples. The sequenced sample was cultured CD8+ T cells from PBMCs, obtained from culture after CMV antigen stimulation. CDR3 bases: TGTGCCAGCTCAACCGGGGACAGGGGCCTTAACACCGGGGAGCTGTTTTTT. Translating gives CASSTGDRGLNTGELFF.